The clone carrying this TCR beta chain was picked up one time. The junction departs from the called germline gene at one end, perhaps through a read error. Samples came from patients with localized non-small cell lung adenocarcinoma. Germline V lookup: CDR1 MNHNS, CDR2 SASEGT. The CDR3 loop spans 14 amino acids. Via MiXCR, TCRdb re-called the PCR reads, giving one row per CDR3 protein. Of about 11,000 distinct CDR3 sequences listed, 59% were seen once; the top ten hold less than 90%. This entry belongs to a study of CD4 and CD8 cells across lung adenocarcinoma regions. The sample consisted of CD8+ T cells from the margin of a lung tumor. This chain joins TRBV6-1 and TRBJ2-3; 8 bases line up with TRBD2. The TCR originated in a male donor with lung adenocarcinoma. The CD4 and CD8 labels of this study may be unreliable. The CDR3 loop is CAGSGGREADTQYF. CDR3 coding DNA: TGTGCGGGGAGCGGGGGCCGTGAGGCAGATACGCAGTACTTT.